This TCR beta chain was captured by sequencing in a study of blood T cell repertoires in COVID-19. On the study more broadly: Acute-phase and convalescent COVID-19 samples originated in the United States, Italy and Spain.

Study members were between about 18 and 95 years old and lived in around 24 US regions. Recovered Cohort 3 donors showed two negative PCRs, clearance, or symptom resolution. This CDR3 region has 15 residues. Data came from immunoSEQ multiplex PCR; TCRdb stores just in-frame clones and leaves some out. This sample carries fewer than 350,000 clones, roughly 87% of them seen once, and the ten largest clones take approximately 6%. The chain uses TRBV21-1 and TRBJ2-7; whether TRBD1, the table's D call, matches the DNA was not checked. TRBV21-1 is a pseudogene segment. Input material: PBMCs or T cells enriched from blood (not recorded which). The receptor was derived from a woman aged 35 to 49 who had recovered from COVID-19. The CDR3, as DNA: TGTGCCAGCAGCAGCCTGGGACAGACCTCCTACGAGCAGTACTTC. It encodes CASSSLGQTSYEQYF.